Presented here are 26 T cell receptor beta chains from one specimen sequenced in a study of cytomegalovirus exposure and HLA in healthy donors. Measured with immunoSEQ multiplex PCR; TCRdb has only the in-frame clones, and not every one. The table has some 130,000 clones, almost 85% seen once. The sequencing input was PBMCs. The receptors here all came from a man aged 30 to 39 in good health and CMV-seropositive.

The chain couples TRBV11-1 to TRBJ2-3, with 9 positions matching TRBD2. Trimming cost V 5 bases and J 6 bases; bases outside gene matches: 15. This CDR3 region has 17 residues. CDR1 SGHAT and CDR2 FQDESV come from the germline V gene (reference sequence). CDR3 DNA: TGTGCCAGCAGCCAAGTTCTTGGCGGGGGGGCTAGGGATACGCAGTATTTT. Encoded protein: CASSQVLGGGARDTQYF.

As regards this clone: The sample holds other DNA sequences that translate to the same CDR3. V and J are TRBV4-2 and TRBJ2-2; the D gene is possibly TRBD2 (7 bases). This CDR3 has 15 amino acids. Germline lookup yields CDR1 LGHNA and CDR2 YNFKEQ. Trimming stripped 4 bases from V and 2 bases from J, with 11 bases between. The CDR3 loop is CASSPGGLNTGELFF. As DNA, the CDR3 is TGTGCCAGCAGCCCCGGGGGGCTAAACACCGGGGAGCTGTTTTTT.

This clone was seen only once. CDR3 in DNA: TGTGCCAGCAGCTTGGGGCTAGCGTCCTACAATGAGCAGTTCTTC. Residues: CASSLGLASYNEQFF. The chain links TRBV5-8 to TRBJ2-1, with a tentative D call TRBD2 (6 bases). In germline, CDR1 is SGHTS, CDR2 YDEGEE. The V and J ends lost 0 bases and 1 base respectively, with 8 bases between them. This CDR3 spans 15 amino acids.

The rearrangement links TRBV5-1 to TRBJ2-3; 7 bases align to TRBD2. Germline CDR1 reads SGHRS; CDR2 reads YFSETQ. V shed 0 bases and J 4 bases; nucleotides not matched to a gene: 2. The CDR3 consists of 14 residues. The CDR3 DNA reads TGCGCCAGCAGCTTGGACGGGGGGTCAGATACGCAGTATTTT. Residues: CASSLDGGSDTQYF. The full variable domain, in which reference TRBV5-1 and TRBJ2-3 provide the parts outside the CDR3, is KAGVTQTPRYLIKTRGQQVTLSCSPISGHRSVSWYQQTPGQGLQFLFEYFSETQRNKGNFPGRFSGRQFSNSRSEMNVSTLELGDSALYLCASSLDGGSDTQYFGPGTRLTVL.

This chain uses TRBV18 with TRBJ1-2, with 8 nucleotides matching TRBD1. This CDR3 is built from 14 residues. V lost 5 bases and J lost 6; bases outside the gene matches: 8. Germline V gives CDR1 KGHSH, CDR2 LQKENI. CDR3 DNA: TGTGCCAGCTCAGCCTTACAGGGGGAGGATGGCTACACCTTC. It encodes CASSALQGEDGYTF. Using reference TRBV18 and TRBJ1-2 for the parts outside the CDR3, the full variable domain is NAGVMQNPRHLVRRRGQEARLRCSPMKGHSHVYWYRQLPEEGLKFMVYLQKENIIDESGMPKERFSAEFPKEGPSILRIQQVVRGDSAAYFCASSALQGEDGYTFGSGTRLTVV.

The chain has TRBV4-2 and TRBJ2-1, with unresolved D. Germline CDR1 reads LGHNA; CDR2 reads YNFKEQ. Trimming cost V 0 bases and J 5 bases, with 11 bases left between them. This CDR3 is 15 amino acids long. DNA of the CDR3: TGTGCCAGCAGCCAAGATCTCCGAGGAAACAATGAGCAGTTCTTC. Translating gives CASSQDLRGNNEQFF.

This chain connects TRBV5-1 to TRBJ2-7, with 10 bases lining up with TRBD2. The CDR3 runs 18 residues. The J segment lost 3 bases and the V segment lost 1 base, leaving 13 bases of the junction unmatched. Germline V gene data show CDR1 as SGHRS and CDR2 as YFSETQ. CDR3 residues: CASSLKGRGLARDYEQYF. CDR3 nucleotide sequence: TGCGCCAGCAGCTTGAAAGGGCGGGGACTAGCGAGGGACTACGAGCAGTACTTC.

The rearrangement joins TRBV6-6 to TRBJ2-3, with TRBD2 identical over 7 bases. CDR3 length equals 13 residues. The junction had 5 bases not matched to a gene; V was cut back by 2 bases and J by 9 bases. The germline V gene has CDR1 MNHNY and CDR2 SVGAGI (reference sequence). CDR3 in amino acids: CASSYPGGGTQYF. The CDR3, as DNA: TGTGCCAGCAGTTACCCGGGGGGAGGAACGCAGTATTTT.

The chain links TRBV5-6 to TRBJ2-3, with 8 bases identical to TRBD1. The CDR3 loop spans 14 amino acids. From germline, CDR1 is SGHDT and CDR2 YYEEEE. J was trimmed by 6 bases and V by 4 bases; bases with no gene match: 7. The CDR3 sequence: CASSPLAGGDTQYF. The CDR3 DNA reads as TGTGCCAGCAGCCCCCTGGCAGGGGGCGATACGCAGTATTTT.

The V call is TRBV11-2, the J call TRBJ1-4; 7 nucleotides match TRBD1. Germline V gene lookup returns CDR1 SGHAT and CDR2 FQNNGV. This CDR3 spans 15 amino acids. J was trimmed by 8 bases and V by 0 bases; bases with no gene match: 6. DNA of the CDR3: TGTGCCAGCAGCTTAGATGCGGGGGGACAGGAAAAACTGTTTTTT. Translated: CASSLDAGGQEKLFF.

The chain employs TRBV18 and TRBJ2-5, with D maybe TRBD1 (5 bases). Germline V lookup: CDR1 KGHSH, CDR2 LQKENI. V lost 3 bases, J lost 5 bases, and 13 bases lay in between. The CDR3 runs 14 residues. Here the CDR3 reads CASSPSGIRETQYF. For the CDR3, the DNA is TGTGCCAGCTCACCCTCAGGGATTAGGGAGACCCAGTACTTC.

The gene calls are TRBV11-2 and TRBJ2-1, with TRBD1 as a possible D gene (6 bases). V dropped 0 bases and J dropped 16 bases, with 13 bases sitting between them. There are 12 residues in the CDR3. CDR1 and CDR2 (germline): SGHAT, FQNNGV. The DNA for the CDR3 is TGTGCCAGCAGCTTAGAAGGGACACCGAACTTCTTC. Protein product: CASSLEGTPNFF.

The chain joins TRBV5-1 to TRBJ1-2, with a tentative D call TRBD1 (6 bases). The CDR3 spans 15 residues. V lost 0 bases to trimming and J lost 5 bases, with 14 bases between them. Germline V gives CDR1 SGHRS, CDR2 YFSETQ. The CDR3 nucleotides are TGCGCCAGCAGCTTGGGGGCCCGGGGGGCTTATGGCTACACCTTC. The encoded protein is CASSLGARGAYGYTF.

The chain combines TRBV5-1 with TRBJ2-1; TRBD1 aligns across 7 bases. Looked up from germline, CDR1 is SGHRS and CDR2 is YFSETQ. V lost 6 bases, J lost 5 bases, and 17 bases stayed unmatched. The CDR3 is made up of 17 amino acids. The CDR3 nucleotides are TGCGCCAGCACCCTTGGAACAGGGGACACAAGAAACAATGAGCAGTTCTTC. This translates into CASTLGTGDTRNNEQFF.

V usage is TRBV5-1 and J usage is TRBJ2-5; D not certain. Deletions cut 2 bases from V and 3 bases from J, with 8 bases between. CDR1 is SGHRS, CDR2 YFSETQ, per germline. The CDR3 totals 13 residues. The CDR3 sequence is CASSFGGEETQYF. The CDR3 nucleotides are TGCGCCAGCAGCTTCGGCGGAGAAGAGACCCAGTACTTC.

The chain recombines TRBV5-1 with TRBJ2-1; 8 bases line up with TRBD2. The ends lost 4 bases at V and 4 bases at J; junction bases unmatched: 7. Germline V gene lookup returns CDR1 SGHRS and CDR2 YFSETQ. The CDR3 has 15 amino acids. DNA of the CDR3: TGCGCCAGCAGCCCGGGACTAGTCCGTTACAATGAGCAGTTCTTC. This encodes CASSPGLVRYNEQFF.

The V call is TRBV4-3, the J call TRBJ1-1, with D unclear. The CDR3 runs 14 residues. Germline V gives CDR1 LGHNA, CDR2 YSLEER. Between the trimmed V and J ends, which lost 0 bases and 1 base, there was a span of 6 bases. The CDR3 DNA is TGCGCCAGCAGCCAAGACCACAAGAACACTGAAGCTTTCTTT. This encodes CASSQDHKNTEAFF.

V is TRBV9 and J is TRBJ1-3; the D is unclear. The CDR3 runs to 14 residues. The V and J ends lost 2 bases and 4 bases respectively, with 10 bases between them. Germline assignment: CDR1 SGDLS and CDR2 YYNGEE. The CDR3 here is CASSVEVRGNTIYF. The CDR3 bases are TGTGCCAGCAGCGTTGAGGTGCGCGGAAACACCATATATTTT.

Regarding this clone: One end of the junction is discordant with germline, which a read error may explain. The V and J genes are TRBV7-9 and TRBJ1-6; D may be TRBD1 (5 bases). The germline gives CDR1 SEHNR, CDR2 FQNEAQ (reference sequence). CDR3 length: 15 amino acids. For the CDR3, the DNA is TGTGCCAGCACCTTAAAAAGGGGATCTCATTCACCCCTCCACTTT. Amino acids: CASTLKRGSHSPLHF.

This chain joins TRBV6-5 and TRBJ2-3; 7 bases are shared with TRBD1. CDR3 length: 15 residues. Germline CDR1 and CDR2: MNHEY and SVGAGI. With 6 bases clipped from V and 0 bases from J, the junction kept 6 bases outside the gene matches. Here the CDR3 DNA reads TGTGCCAGCAGGCGACAGGGAACCAGCACAGATACGCAGTATTTT. Its protein is CASRRQGTSTDTQYF.

This clone was seen only a few times. The rearrangement links TRBV5-4 to TRBJ2-1, with a possible D match to TRBD2 (6 bases). V was pared by 0 bases and J by 4 bases, with 11 bases between. CDR1 is SGHNT and CDR2 is YYREEE in the germline V gene (reference sequence). The CDR3 is made up of 15 amino acids. The DNA for the CDR3 is TGTGCCAGCAGCTTGGTCGCGGAGGGGTACAATGAGCAGTTCTTC. Amino acid sequence: CASSLVAEGYNEQFF.

This clone was seen just once. This rearrangement joins TRBV4-2 to TRBJ2-5; maybe TRBD1 (6 bases). Trimming stripped 1 base from V and 2 bases from J, with 11 bases between. Looked up from germline, CDR1 is LGHNA and CDR2 is YNFKEQ. The length of the CDR3 is 15 residues. This CDR3 is CASSQASTGQETQYF. The CDR3 coding sequence is TGTGCCAGCAGCCAAGCCTCTACAGGGCAAGAGACCCAGTACTTC.

The rearrangement joins TRBV18 to TRBJ2-3; D is possibly TRBD2 (6 bases). The CDR3 extends over 16 amino acids. Germline CDR1 and CDR2: KGHSH and LQKENI. Trimming removed 3 bases from V and 0 bases from J, with 13 bases in between. Here the CDR3 reads CASSPLVSGSTDTQYF. The DNA of the CDR3 is TGTGCCAGCTCACCCTTGGTTAGCGGTAGCACAGATACGCAGTATTTT.

This clone was seen once. One end of the junction does not line up with germline, which may come from a read error. This specimen includes other DNA sequences encoding the same CDR3. The gene calls are TRBV5-1 and TRBJ2-3; possibly TRBD1 for D (5 bases). Germline lookup yields CDR1 SGHRS and CDR2 YFSETQ. There are 15 residues in the CDR3. The CDR3 coding sequence is TGCGCTAGCAGCTTAGGGGCTAGGAGCACAGATACGCAGTATTTT. It is translated as CASSLGARSTDTQYF.

The V and J genes are TRBV5-1 and TRBJ2-7; 15 bases map to TRBD2. The germline V gene encodes CDR1 SGHRS and CDR2 YFSETQ. V lost 4 bases and J lost 4; bases outside the gene matches: 3. The length of the CDR3 is 15 residues. In DNA form, the CDR3 reads TGCGCCAGCAGCCTTGGGACTAGCGGGGGGTACGAGCAGTACTTC. This sequence encodes CASSLGTSGGYEQYF.

This clone showed up just once. This CDR3 is CASTNSGTLWQGYTF. In nucleotides, the CDR3 is TGTGCCAGCACCAATTCAGGGACTCTATGGCAGGGCTACACCTTC. The V call is TRBV6-5, the J call TRBJ1-2; possibly TRBD1 for D (5 bases). Germline-derived CDR1 and CDR2 are MNHEY and SVGAGI. This CDR3 region has 15 residues. The V and J ends lost 7 bases and 8 bases respectively, with 23 bases between them.